Reported below is one T cell receptor (beta chain). Which antigen it targets is not known. There are no base qualities to consult, and no much larger clone falls within one base. Relative to germline, V is missing 5 bases and J is missing 7 bases, with 10 bases of the junction outside any gene match. From the germline V gene (reference sequence), CDR1 is SGHNT and CDR2 is YYREEE. Spanning cysteine to phenylalanine, the CDR3 consists of 15 amino acids. The only DNA kept is the CDR3, 45 bases in frame from the first base. The library was built by means of the immunoSEQ multiplex PCR assay. For the multiplex PCR, a mixture combining 60 forward primers for TCR Vbeta segments and 13 reverse primers for TCR Jbeta segments was used. A multiplex PCR assay on genomic DNA amplified the CDR3 region of rearranged TCR beta genes. On the Illumina HiSeq System, the amplified TCR beta libraries were sequenced as 87-base-pair reads. The study's processing was this. A later analysis counted tens of millions of unique TCR beta chains across the 670 or so repertoires, and 9 million to 14 million of these chains were shared by at least two donors. Raw reads were error-corrected and collapsed into unique sequences with a nearest-neighbor algorithm that merged closely related sequences to remove PCR and sequencing errors. Alignment of CDR3 sequences to IMGT reference sequences was used to assign V, D and J gene segments. For a sequence to be retained, a match of at least six nucleotides to both a V gene segment and a J gene segment was required. A rearrangement counted as productive if the CDR3 had no stop codons and remained in frame with V and J, and every other rearrangement counted as non-productive. CDR3 was defined by IMGT convention, running from the second conserved V-encoded cysteine to the conserved J-encoded phenylalanine. The earlier analysis of about 590 of the donors excluded sequences that lacked an unambiguous match to a single V gene segment. An earlier analysis of 587 of the donors classified V segments as functional when productive rearrangements were above 56.7% and as segregating when the standard deviation between donors was above 5%. A statistical classification framework was developed to diagnose cytomegalovirus status using the catalog of TCR beta chain sequences. A later analysis assigned V and J genes by comparing TCR nucleotide sequences with IMGT/GENE-DB human TR gene sequences. Using the TCRdist pipeline, a later analysis assigned CDR3 sequences along with most-parsimonious VDJ recombination scenarios. A later analysis defined each TCR beta chain by its CDR3 amino acid sequence plus V-gene family, and excluded reads lacking a unique V-gene family. As a way to deal with suspected cross-contamination and a sequencing artifact, a later analysis dropped under 600 nucleotide sequences that were highly shared and had low generation probability. For each public chain, a later analysis derived a clonal expansion index from normalized ranks of inferred template counts within each repertoire. Generation probabilities in a later analysis came from a VDJ recombination model fitted to out-of-frame rearrangements, and those results were checked against IGoR. In a later analysis, TCR-TCR, TCR-HLA and TCR-CMV co-occurrence was scored with hypergeometric tests, and a repertoire-size bias correction was applied to TCR pairs. To estimate false discovery rates, a later analysis permuted the HLA or CMV assignments 20 times. A later analysis grouped co-occurring TCRs with DBSCAN, adding TCRdist sequence similarity when clustering within HLA-allele-positive subsets. Co-occurrence clustering excluded repertoires with fewer than 30,000 or more than 120,000 public chains, plus five with anomalous nucleotide sharing. As stored in TCRdb, this immuneACCESS dataset retains in-frame rearrangements with V and J assigned. A fraction of the clones does not appear; measured against another copy, unresolved V genes explain less than half of the discrepancy, and the remainder lacks a known reason. Clone size and V and J calls were adopted from that table, with D and trimming inferred from the DNA. The sample table holds some 180,000 clones, of which approximately 80% were seen once. Clones ranked in the top ten supply 1.2% to 1.5% of the sample.

The cohort consisted of 600 or so healthy bone marrow donors. At the time of sampling, every cohort member was nominally healthy, though immune exposures that went unrecorded were likely present. The donor was CMV seropositive and was included in the group of 250 to 300 seropositive cohort members. Every donor gave a peripheral blood sample, and the peripheral blood mononuclear cells from that sample were used for TCR beta sequencing. The Qiagen DNeasy Blood Extraction Kit was used to extract genomic DNA from the blood cell samples. This sample was included in a study of cytomegalovirus exposure and HLA in healthy donors (dated by TCRdb to about 2017). At the level of the whole study: In an earlier analysis of 587 of the donors, about 270 Gb of sequence data and 90 million to 120 million unique TCR beta sequences from about 180 million T cells were reported. An early release covering about 600 HLA-typed donors comprised 250 to 350 gigabases of sequencing data and 65 million to 100 million unique TCR sequences. The genetic ancestry cluster associated with self-reported Caucasian donors included over 65% of the 300 to 400 genotyped donors. The study aimed to test whether cataloging public T cell receptors could reveal signatures of past pathogen exposure. Using immunosequencing, the study profiled T cell repertoires from around 670 subjects and related those repertoires to cytomegalovirus serostatus. Besides the first cohort of approximately 670 subjects, a separate validation cohort made up of over 100 different subjects was used. High-throughput TCR immunosequencing, statistical association of individual TCRs with disease status, and machine learning were combined to predict cytomegalovirus infection status. A later analysis re-examined previously published TCR beta repertoires from just over 650 donors and added high-resolution HLA genotyping to investigate patterns of TCR occurrence. Rather than using new phenotypic data, the later analysis identified candidate immune exposures from TCR beta sequences and from how often those sequences occurred across donors. An earlier analysis of 587 of the donors applied high-throughput TCR beta sequencing to assess whether each TCR beta V gene segment acted as functional or pseudogenic. Donor age, sex, ethnicity and CMV serostatus were compiled alongside the repertoire data. A later genetic analysis used genome-wide SNP genotypes for about 60% of the roughly 700 donors, treating that subset as a discovery cohort. All discovery cohort repertoires had been generated on a single sequencing platform. HLA typing covered class I and class II loci at four-digit resolution. The number of typed donors differed by locus: about 620-640 for A, B, C, DRB1 and DQB1; some 540 for DQA1; approximately 600 for DPA1; and some 450 for DPB1. About five DR-DQ haplotypes were handled as single units for association and clustering because linkage in the cohort was strong. Among some 400 genotyped donors of the cohort, an average of about 240,000 unique TCR beta nucleotide sequences were sequenced per donor, about a sixth of them non-productive. The full study reports these points: In vitro tests confirmed that a few of the cytomegalovirus-associated TCR beta chains recognize cytomegalovirus antigens. In both the original and validation cohorts, the classifier was reported to diagnose cytomegalovirus status with high specificity and sensitivity. In a later analysis, HLA-associated TCR beta chains were found to be more clonally expanded and to have lower generation probabilities than equally common non-associated chains. In an earlier analysis of 587 of the donors, most TCR beta V segments were observed in productive rearrangements about 87% or about 30% of the time, broadly matching IMGT annotations. Roughly uniform sequencing depth across donors was assumed in presence/absence analyses, although this assumption may not hold. While some public TCRs were present in many individuals, most TCR sequences turned up only very rarely across donors. V-gene and J-gene trimming of TCR beta chains was associated with a missense DCLRE1C variant in a later genetic analysis, and the association was replicated in an independent cohort. According to a later analysis, parvovirus B19, influenza, CMV and Epstein-Barr virus appeared linked to several top co-occurrence clusters. Assigning TCR associations to individual alleles was difficult when HLA alleles, especially DR and DQ, strongly co-occurred. Because counts were too low, some 16 rarely observed V segments, including chromosome 9 orphons, were excluded from the earlier analysis of 587 of the donors. CMV serostatus was the only immune exposure information available for the cohort. Only TCR beta chains were sequenced in this cohort, and the absence of alpha or paired-chain data limited detectable features. A later genetic analysis reported fewer N-insertions in productive TCRs among donors in an Asian-associated ancestry cluster than the roughly 690-donor mean. A cluster of highly shared sequence variants was judged likely to be a technical artifact of the sequencing pipeline. Some IMGT-functional V segments, including TRBV6-2 and TRBV6-3, could not be told apart with the 87-base-pair reads, so those segments were excluded. In a later analysis, most CMV-associated TCR beta chains were found to appear HLA-restricted, with HLA associations seemingly driven largely by CMV exposure. A further reported finding was that TCR beta sequences accurately predicted the HLA-A and HLA-B alleles for most subjects in the first cohort. Because HLA typing was missing for some donors at each locus, association tests included only the typed subset. At a false discovery rate of 0.05, a later analysis linked around 17,000 TCR beta sequences to specific HLA alleles. According to a later analysis, TCR association rates differed among HLA loci, with DRB1 alleles showing the most associated TCRs and HLA-C alleles showing the fewest. Correlated functional status among segregating V segments might be attributable to linkage disequilibrium, but an unknown experimental factor could not be ruled out. According to the authors, the approach could potentially be generalized to other disease states and immunological phenotypes. A total of 164 TCR beta chains were listed by the study as associated with cytomegalovirus.

This TCR was sampled from a girl between 10 and 17 years old in good health and CMV-seropositive. The chain joins TRBV5-4 to TRBJ1-4; 8 nucleotides in the junction match TRBD1. Sequenced input: PBMCs. The CDR3 region: CASRKDQGAREKLFF. The DNA sequence is as follows: TGTGCCAGCAGAAAAGATCAGGGGGCGCGTGAAAAACTGTTTTTT.